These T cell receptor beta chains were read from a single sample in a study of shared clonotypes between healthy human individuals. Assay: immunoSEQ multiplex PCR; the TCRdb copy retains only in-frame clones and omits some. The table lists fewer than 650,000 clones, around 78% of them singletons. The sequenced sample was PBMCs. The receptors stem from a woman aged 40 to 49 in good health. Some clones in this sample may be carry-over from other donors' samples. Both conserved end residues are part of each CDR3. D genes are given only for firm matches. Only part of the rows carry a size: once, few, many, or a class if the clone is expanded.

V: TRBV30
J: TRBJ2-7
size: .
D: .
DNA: TGTGCCTGGAACGTTCTCGGCCCCTCCGAGGAGCAGTACTTC
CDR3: CAWNVLGPSEEQYF

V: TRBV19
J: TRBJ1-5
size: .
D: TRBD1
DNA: TGTGCCAGTAGTAGCCGGACAGGCGATCAGCCCCAGCATTTT
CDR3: CASSSRTGDQPQHF

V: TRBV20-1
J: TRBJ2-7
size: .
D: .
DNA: TGCAGTGCTGGACGTTTGGGGGAGCAGTACTTC
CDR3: CSAGRLGEQYF

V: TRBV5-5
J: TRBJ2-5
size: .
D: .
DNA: TGTGCCAGCAGCGCGGAAGGGTGGCGGGAACTACAAGAGACCCAGTACTTC
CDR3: CASSAEGWRELQETQYF

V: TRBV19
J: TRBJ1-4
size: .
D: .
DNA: TGTGCCAGTAGTTTATATGCAACTAATGAAAAACTGTTTTTT
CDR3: CASSLYATNEKLFF

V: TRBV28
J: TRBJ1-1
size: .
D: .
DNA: TGTGCCAGCAGATGGACTCCTTCTATGAACACTGAAGCTTTCTTT
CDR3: CASRWTPSMNTEAFF

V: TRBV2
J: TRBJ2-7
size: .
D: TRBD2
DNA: TGTGCCAGCAGAAGGTTTACGGCGGGAGGAGGCGAGCAGTACTTC
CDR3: CASRRFTAGGGEQYF

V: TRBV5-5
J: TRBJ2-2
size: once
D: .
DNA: TGTGCCAGCAGCTTGGCCGAGACCGGGGAGCTGTTTTTT
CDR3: CASSLAETGELFF

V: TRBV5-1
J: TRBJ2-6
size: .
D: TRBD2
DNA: TGCGCCAGCAGCCTGCGTTCCCGGGGGGAAAGCTCTGGGGCCAACGTCCTGACTTTC
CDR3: CASSLRSRGESSGANVLTF

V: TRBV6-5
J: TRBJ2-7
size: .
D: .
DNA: TGTGCCAGCAGTTACTCGTTTGGAGCCTACGAGCAGTACTTC
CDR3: CASSYSFGAYEQYF

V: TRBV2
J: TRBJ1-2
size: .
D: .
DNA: TGTGCCAGCAGTAGTAACTATGGCTACACCTTC
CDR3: CASSSNYGYTF

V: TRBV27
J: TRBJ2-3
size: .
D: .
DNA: TGTGCCAGCAGTTTATTGGGCGCGGCGGATACGCAGTATTTT
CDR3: CASSLLGAADTQYF

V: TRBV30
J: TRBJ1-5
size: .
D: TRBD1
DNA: TGTGCCTGGAGAGAAACCGGGACAGTTTATCAGCCCCAGCATTTT
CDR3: CAWRETGTVYQPQHF

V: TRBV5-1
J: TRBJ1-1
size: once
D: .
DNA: TGCGCCAGCAGCGGCGGGACCCCACTGAACACTGAAGCTTTCTTT
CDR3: CASSGGTPLNTEAFF

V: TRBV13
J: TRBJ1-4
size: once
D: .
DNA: TGTGCCAGCAGCTTAGGTGTCTTCTTCAGTGCAACTAATGAAAAACTGTTTTTT
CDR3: CASSLGVFFSATNEKLFF

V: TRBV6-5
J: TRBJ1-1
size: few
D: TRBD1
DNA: TGTGCCACCTTCCGGGACAGGGCCACTGAAGCTTTCTTT
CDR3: CATFRDRATEAFF

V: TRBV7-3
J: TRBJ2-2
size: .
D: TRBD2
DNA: TGTGCCAGCAGCCCAAGGGCTAGCGGGAGGGACTCGAACACCGGGGAGCTGTCTTTT
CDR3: CASSPRASGRDSNTGELSF

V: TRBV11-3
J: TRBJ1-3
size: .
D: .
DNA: TGTGCCAGCAGCTTAGTGGCTGGGTTCGGAAACACCATATATTTT
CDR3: CASSLVAGFGNTIYF

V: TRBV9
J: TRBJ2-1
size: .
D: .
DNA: TGTGCCAGCAGCGCCGGGAGCCCAGACTACAATGAGCAGTTCTTC
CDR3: CASSAGSPDYNEQFF

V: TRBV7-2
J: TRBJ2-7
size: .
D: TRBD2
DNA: TGTGCCAGCAGCTTAGCTAGCGGGAGTCCCTACGAGCAGTACTTC
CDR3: CASSLASGSPYEQYF

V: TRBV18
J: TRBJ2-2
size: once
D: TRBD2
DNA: TGTGCCAGCTCACCGGAGCGGGAATATGTCGGCGGGGAGCTGTTTTTT
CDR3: CASSPEREYVGGELFF

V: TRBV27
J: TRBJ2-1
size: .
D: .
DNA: TGTGCCAGCAGGTATGATATGGGCTACAATGAGCAGTTCTTC
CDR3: CASRYDMGYNEQFF

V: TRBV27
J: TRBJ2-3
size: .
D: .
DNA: TGTGCCAGCAGTATACAGGCTAGCACAGATACGCAGTATTTT
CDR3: CASSIQASTDTQYF

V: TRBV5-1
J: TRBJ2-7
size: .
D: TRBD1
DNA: TGCGCCAGCAGCGGGGGACAGGGTACAGGCGAGCAGTACTTC
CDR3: CASSGGQGTGEQYF

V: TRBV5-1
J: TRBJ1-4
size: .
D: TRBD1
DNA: TGCGCCAGCAGCTTACAGACAGGGACTAATGAAAAACTGTTTTTT
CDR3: CASSLQTGTNEKLFF

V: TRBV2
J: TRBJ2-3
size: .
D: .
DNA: TGTGCCAGCAGGGACAGACTAGGGACAGATACGCAGTATTTT
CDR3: CASRDRLGTDTQYF

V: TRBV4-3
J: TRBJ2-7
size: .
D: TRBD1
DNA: TGCGCCAGCAGCTACAGACAGGGATATGGAGACGAGCAGTACTTC
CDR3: CASSYRQGYGDEQYF

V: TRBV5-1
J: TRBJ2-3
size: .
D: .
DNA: TGCGCCAGCAGCTTGGACGCCCCTAGCACAGATACGCAGTATTTT
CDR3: CASSLDAPSTDTQYF

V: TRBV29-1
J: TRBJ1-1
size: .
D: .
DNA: TGCAGCTCCACACTCACAGGGCAATCTGAAGCTTTCTTT
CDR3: CSSTLTGQSEAFF

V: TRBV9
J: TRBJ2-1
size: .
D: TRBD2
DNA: TGTGCCAGCAGCGGGACTAGCGGGAATGAGCAGTTCTTC
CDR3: CASSGTSGNEQFF

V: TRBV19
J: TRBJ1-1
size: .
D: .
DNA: TGTGCCAGTAAGGGGCTCAGCACTGAAGCTTTCTTT
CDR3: CASKGLSTEAFF

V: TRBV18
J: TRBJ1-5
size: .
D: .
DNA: TGTGCCAGCTCACAACTAGATAGCAATCAGCCCCAGCATTTT
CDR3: CASSQLDSNQPQHF

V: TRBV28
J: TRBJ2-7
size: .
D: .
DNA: TGTGCCAGCAGTTCTCGCTACGAGCAGTACTTC
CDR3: CASSSRYEQYF

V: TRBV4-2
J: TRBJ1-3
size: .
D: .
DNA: TGTGCCAGCAGCCCTTTGGGGGCGGCCATTTACTCTGGAAACACCATATATTTT
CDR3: CASSPLGAAIYSGNTIYF

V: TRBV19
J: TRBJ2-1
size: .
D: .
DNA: TGTGCCAGTAAGCAGAATCTGTGGTACAATGAGCAGTTCTTC
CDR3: CASKQNLWYNEQFF

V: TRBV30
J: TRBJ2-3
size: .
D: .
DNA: TGTGCCTGGAGTGTATTGGCAGATACGCAGTATTTT
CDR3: CAWSVLADTQYF

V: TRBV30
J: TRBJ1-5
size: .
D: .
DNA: TGTGCCTGGAGTGTTGGAAGGTCGAGGCCCCAGCATTTT
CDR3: CAWSVGRSRPQHF

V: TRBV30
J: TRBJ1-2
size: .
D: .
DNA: TGTGCCTGGAGCCCGATCTACTATGGCTACACCTTC
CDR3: CAWSPIYYGYTF

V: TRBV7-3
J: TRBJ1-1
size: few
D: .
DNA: TGTGCCAGCAGCCGGACGGGCGGGGACACTGAAGCTTTCTTT
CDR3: CASSRTGGDTEAFF

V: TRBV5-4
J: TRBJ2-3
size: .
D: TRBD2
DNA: TGTGCCAGCAGCTTGGGACTAGCGGGGACAGATACGCAGTATTTT
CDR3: CASSLGLAGTDTQYF

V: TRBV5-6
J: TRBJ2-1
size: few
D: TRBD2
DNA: TGTGCCAGCAGCCCTCCTAGCGGGGAATACAATGAGCAGTTCTTC
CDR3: CASSPPSGEYNEQFF

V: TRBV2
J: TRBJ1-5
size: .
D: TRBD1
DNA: TGTGCCAGCAGTGAAGGGAACAGGGGGAACCAGCCCCAGCATTTT
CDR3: CASSEGNRGNQPQHF

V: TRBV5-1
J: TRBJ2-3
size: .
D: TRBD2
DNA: TGCGCCAGCAGCGGGAACGGGAGGAGCACAGATACGCAGTATTTT
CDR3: CASSGNGRSTDTQYF